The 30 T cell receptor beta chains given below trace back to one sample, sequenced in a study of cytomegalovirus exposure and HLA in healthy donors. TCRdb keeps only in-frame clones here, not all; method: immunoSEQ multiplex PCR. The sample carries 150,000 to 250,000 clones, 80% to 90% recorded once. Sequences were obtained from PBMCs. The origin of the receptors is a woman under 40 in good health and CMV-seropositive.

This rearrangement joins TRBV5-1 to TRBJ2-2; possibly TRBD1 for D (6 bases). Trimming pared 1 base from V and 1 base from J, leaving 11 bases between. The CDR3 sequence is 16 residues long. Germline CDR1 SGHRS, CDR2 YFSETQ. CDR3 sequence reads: CASSLTQGRNTGELFF. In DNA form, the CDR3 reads TGCGCCAGCAGCTTGACCCAGGGGCGGAACACCGGGGAGCTGTTTTTT. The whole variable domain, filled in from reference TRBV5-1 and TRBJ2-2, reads KAGVTQTPRYLIKTRGQQVTLSCSPISGHRSVSWYQQTPGQGLQFLFEYFSETQRNKGNFPGRFSGRQFSNSRSEMNVSTLELGDSALYLCASSLTQGRNTGELFFGEGSRLTVL.

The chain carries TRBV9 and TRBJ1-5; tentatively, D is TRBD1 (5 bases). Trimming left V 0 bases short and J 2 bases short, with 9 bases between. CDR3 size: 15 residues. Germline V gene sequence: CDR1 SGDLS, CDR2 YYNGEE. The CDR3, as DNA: TGTGCCAGCAGCGTAGGAGGAGGGGGCAATCAGCCCCAGCATTTT. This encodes CASSVGGGGNQPQHF.

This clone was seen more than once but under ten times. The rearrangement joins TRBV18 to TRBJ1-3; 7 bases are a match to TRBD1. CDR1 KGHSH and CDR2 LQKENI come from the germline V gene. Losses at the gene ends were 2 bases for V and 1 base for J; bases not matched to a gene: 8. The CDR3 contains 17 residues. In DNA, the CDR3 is TGTGCCAGCTCACCATTCCAGGGGGATTCTTCTGGAAACACCATATATTTT. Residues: CASSPFQGDSSGNTIYF.

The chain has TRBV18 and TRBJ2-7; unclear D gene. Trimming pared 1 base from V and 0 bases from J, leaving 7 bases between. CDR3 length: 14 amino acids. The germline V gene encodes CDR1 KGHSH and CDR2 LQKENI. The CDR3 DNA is TGTGCCAGCTCACCACAATACAACTCCTACGAGCAGTACTTC. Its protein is CASSPQYNSYEQYF.

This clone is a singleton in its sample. CDR3 in amino acids: CASSLALTGAGYTF. The CDR3 nucleotides are TGTGCCAGCAGCTTAGCGCTTACAGGTGCCGGCTACACCTTC. The chain uses TRBV7-2 and TRBJ1-2, with D maybe TRBD1 (5 bases). CDR3 length equals 14 residues. The V end lost 0 bases, the J end lost 8 bases, and 13 bases lay between the germline ends. Germline V gene lookup returns CDR1 SGHTA and CDR2 FQGNSA.

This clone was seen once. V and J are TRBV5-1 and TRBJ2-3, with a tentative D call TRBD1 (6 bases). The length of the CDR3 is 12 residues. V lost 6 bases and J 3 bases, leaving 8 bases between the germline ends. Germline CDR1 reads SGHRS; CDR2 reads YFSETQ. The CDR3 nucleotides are TGCGCCAGCAAGAGGGGGACAGATACGCAGTATTTT. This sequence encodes CASKRGTDTQYF.

This CDR3 reads CASSPRTGGGREQYF. The CDR3 region has the DNA TGTGCCAGCAGTCCCCGGACAGGGGGGGGACGCGAGCAGTACTTC. This rearrangement joins TRBV27 to TRBJ2-7, with 10 bases identical to TRBD1. The V segment lost 5 bases and the J segment 6 bases; nucleotides outside the gene matches: 10. The CDR3 sequence is 15 residues long. Germline lookup yields CDR1 MNHEY and CDR2 SMNVEV (reference sequence).

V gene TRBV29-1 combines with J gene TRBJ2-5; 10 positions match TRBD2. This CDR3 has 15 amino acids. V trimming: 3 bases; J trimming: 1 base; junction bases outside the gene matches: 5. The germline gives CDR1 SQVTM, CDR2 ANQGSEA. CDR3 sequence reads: CSVDVAGGFQETQYF. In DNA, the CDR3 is TGCAGCGTTGACGTAGCGGGAGGTTTCCAAGAGACCCAGTACTTC.

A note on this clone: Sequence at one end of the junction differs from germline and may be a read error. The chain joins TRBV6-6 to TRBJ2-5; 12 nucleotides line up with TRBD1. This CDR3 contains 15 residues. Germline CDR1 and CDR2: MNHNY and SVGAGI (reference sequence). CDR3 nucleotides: TGTGCCAGCAGAAGGGGACAGGGGGCAGGCGGGTCCGTGGACTTC. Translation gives CASRRGQGAGGSVDF.

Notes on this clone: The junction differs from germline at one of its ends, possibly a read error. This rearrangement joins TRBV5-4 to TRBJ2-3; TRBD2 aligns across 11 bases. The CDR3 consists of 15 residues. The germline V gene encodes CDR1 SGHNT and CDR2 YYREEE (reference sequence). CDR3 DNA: TGTGCCAGCAGTTTGGGACTAGCGGACACAGATACGCAGTATTTT. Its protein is CASSLGLADTDTQYF.

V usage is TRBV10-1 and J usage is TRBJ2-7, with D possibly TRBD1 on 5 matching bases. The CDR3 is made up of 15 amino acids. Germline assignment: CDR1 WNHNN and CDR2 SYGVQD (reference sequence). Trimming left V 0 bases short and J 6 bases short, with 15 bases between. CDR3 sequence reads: CASSESLGRACEQYF. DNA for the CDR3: TGCGCCAGCAGTGAGTCTTTGGGCAGGGCTTGCGAGCAGTACTTC.

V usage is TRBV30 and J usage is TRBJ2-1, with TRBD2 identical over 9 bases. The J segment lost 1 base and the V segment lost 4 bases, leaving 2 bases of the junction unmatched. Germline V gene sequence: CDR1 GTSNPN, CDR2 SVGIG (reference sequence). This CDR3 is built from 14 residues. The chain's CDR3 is CAWTSGISYNEQFF. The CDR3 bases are TGTGCCTGGACTAGCGGGATATCCTACAATGAGCAGTTCTTC.

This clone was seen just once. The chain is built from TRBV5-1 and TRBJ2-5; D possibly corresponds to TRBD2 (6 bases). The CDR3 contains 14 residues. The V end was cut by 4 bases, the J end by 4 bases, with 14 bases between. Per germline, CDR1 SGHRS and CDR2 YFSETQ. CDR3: CASSPGLNRETQYF. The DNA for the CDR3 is TGCGCCAGCAGCCCAGGACTAAACCGAGAGACCCAGTACTTC.

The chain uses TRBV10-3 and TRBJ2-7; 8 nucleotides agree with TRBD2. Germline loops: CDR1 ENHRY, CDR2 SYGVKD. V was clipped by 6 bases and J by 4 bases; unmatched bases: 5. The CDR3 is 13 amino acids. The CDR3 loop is CAIRPGLGYEQYF. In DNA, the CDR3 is TGTGCCATCAGGCCGGGACTAGGGTACGAGCAGTACTTC.

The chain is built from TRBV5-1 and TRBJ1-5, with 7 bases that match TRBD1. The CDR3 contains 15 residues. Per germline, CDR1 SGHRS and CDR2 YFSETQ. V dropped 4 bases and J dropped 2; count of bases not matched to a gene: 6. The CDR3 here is CASSLGGRGNQPQHF. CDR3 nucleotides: TGCGCCAGCAGCCTAGGGGGCCGTGGCAATCAGCCCCAGCATTTT.

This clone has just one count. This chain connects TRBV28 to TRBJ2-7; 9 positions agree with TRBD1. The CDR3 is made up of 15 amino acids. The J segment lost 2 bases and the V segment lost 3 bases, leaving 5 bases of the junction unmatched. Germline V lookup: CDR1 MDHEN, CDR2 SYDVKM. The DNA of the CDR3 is TGTGCCAGCAGTTTGACAGGGGGAATCACCTACGAGCAGTACTTC. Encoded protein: CASSLTGGITYEQYF.

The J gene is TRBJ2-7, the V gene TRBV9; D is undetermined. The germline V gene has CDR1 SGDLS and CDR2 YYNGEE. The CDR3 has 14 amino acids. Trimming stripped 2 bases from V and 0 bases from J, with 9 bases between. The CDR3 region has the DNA TGTGCCAGCAGCGTGGAGCCAAGCTCCTACGAGCAGTACTTC. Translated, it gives CASSVEPSSYEQYF.

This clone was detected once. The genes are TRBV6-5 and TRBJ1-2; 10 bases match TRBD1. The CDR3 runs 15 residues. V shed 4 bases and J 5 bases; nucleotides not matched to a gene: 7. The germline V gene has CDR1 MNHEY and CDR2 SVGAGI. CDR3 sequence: CASSSPGTGDYGYTF. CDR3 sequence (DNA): TGTGCCAGCAGTTCTCCCGGGACAGGGGATTATGGCTACACCTTC.

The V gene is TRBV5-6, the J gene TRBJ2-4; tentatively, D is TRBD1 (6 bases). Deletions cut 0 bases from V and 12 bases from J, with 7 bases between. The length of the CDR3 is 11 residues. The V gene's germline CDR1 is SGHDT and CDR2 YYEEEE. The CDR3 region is CASSLGGHQYF. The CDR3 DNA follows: TGTGCCAGCAGCTTGGGGGGACATCAGTACTTC.

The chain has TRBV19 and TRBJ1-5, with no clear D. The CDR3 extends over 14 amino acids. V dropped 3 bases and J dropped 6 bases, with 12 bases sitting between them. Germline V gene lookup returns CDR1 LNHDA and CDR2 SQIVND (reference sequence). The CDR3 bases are TGTGCCAGTAGTATCCCGATTCGGGGTCAGCCCCAGCATTTT. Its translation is CASSIPIRGQPQHF.

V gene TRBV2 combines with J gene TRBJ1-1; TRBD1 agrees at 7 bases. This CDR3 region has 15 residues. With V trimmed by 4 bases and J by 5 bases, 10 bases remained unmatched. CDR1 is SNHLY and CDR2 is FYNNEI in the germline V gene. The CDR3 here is CASSGKDRVRTEAFF. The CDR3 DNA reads TGTGCCAGCAGTGGGAAAGACAGGGTGAGAACTGAAGCTTTCTTT. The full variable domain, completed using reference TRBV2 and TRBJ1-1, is EPEVTQTPSHQVTQMGQEVILRCVPISNHLYFYWYRQILGQKVEFLVSFYNNEISEKSEIFDDQFSVERPDGSNFTLKIRSTKLEDSAMYFCASSGKDRVRTEAFFGQGTRLTVV.

The CDR3 DNA is TGTGCCTGGAGCCGGGACTATCTCTCCTACAATGAGCAGTTCTTC. This translates into CAWSRDYLSYNEQFF. The chain recombines TRBV30 with TRBJ2-1; 7 nucleotides line up with TRBD2. This CDR3 region has 15 residues. V was pared by 3 bases and J by 0 bases, with 5 bases of the junction left unmatched. Germline V gene data show CDR1 as GTSNPN and CDR2 as SVGIG (reference sequence).

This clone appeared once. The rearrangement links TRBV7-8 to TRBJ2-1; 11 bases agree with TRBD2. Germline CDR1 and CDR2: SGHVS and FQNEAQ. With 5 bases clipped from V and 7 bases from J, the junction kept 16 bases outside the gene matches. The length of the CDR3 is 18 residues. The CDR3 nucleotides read TGTGCCAGCAGCCCCAGAGGGGGCGCGCCTAGCGGGAGGAATGAGCAGTTCTTC. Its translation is CASSPRGGAPSGRNEQFF.

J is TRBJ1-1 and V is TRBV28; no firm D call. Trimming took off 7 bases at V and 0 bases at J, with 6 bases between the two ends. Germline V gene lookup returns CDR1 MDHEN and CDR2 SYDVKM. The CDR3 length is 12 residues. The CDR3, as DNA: TGTGCCAGCAACACCATGAACACTGAAGCTTTCTTT. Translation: CASNTMNTEAFF.

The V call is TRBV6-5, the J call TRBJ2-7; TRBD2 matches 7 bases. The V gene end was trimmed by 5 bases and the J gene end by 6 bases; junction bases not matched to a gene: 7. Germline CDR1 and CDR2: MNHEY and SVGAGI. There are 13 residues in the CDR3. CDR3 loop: CASSGDYRGEQYF. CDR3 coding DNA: TGTGCCAGCAGTGGGGACTACCGGGGCGAGCAGTACTTC.

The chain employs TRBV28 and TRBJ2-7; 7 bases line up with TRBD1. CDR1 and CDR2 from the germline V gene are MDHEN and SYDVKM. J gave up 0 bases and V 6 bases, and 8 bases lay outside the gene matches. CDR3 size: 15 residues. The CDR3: CASRNRGEVSYEQYF. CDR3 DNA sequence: TGTGCCAGCAGAAACAGGGGTGAGGTCTCCTACGAGCAGTACTTC.

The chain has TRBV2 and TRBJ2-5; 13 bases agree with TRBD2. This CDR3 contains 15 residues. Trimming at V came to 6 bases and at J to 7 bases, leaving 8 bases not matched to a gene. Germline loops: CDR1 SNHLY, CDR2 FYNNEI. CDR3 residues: CASRATSGRASTQYF. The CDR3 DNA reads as TGTGCCAGCAGGGCAACTAGCGGGAGGGCCTCGACCCAGTACTTC.

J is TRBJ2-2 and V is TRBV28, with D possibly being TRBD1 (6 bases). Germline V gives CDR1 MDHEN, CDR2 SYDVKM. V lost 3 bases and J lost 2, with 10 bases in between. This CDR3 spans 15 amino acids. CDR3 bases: TGTGCCAGCAGTTTTCAGGGGATTAACACCGGGGAGCTGTTTTTT. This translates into CASSFQGINTGELFF.

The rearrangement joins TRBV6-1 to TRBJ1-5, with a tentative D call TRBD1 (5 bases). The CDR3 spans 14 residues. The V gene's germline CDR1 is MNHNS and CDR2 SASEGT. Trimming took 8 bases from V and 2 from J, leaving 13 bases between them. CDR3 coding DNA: TGTGCCAGCGTCAGCACAGGCGGCAATCAGCCCCAGCATTTT. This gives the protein CASVSTGGNQPQHF.

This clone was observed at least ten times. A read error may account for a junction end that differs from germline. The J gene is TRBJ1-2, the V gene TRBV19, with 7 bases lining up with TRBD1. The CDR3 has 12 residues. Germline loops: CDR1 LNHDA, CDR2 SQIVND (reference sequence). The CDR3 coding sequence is TGTGCCTCCGCCCAGCCTGGTTCGACGACAGGGTTC. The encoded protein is CASAQPGSTTGF.